A single sample is the source of the 15 T cell receptor beta chains below, sequenced in a study of OX40 agonist ivuxolimab in advanced cancers. Method: immunoSEQ multiplex PCR; TCRdb's copy keeps in-frame clones and lacks some. The data contain 40,000 to 50,000 clones, roughly 90% of them seen just once; the ten biggest clones take up approximately 0.5%. The source was CD4+ or CD8+ T cells sorted from blood, collected in a trial of the OX40 agonist ivuxolimab. The receptor source for this set is an adult with an advanced solid tumor such as melanoma, head and neck, liver or kidney cancer.

This clone turned up a few times. The V and J genes are TRBV19 and TRBJ1-5; D remains unclear. V was trimmed by 5 bases and J by 3 bases, leaving 14 bases between them. Per the germline V gene, CDR1 is LNHDA and CDR2 is SQIVND (reference sequence). The CDR3 has 15 amino acids. The chain's CDR3 is CASSPILGPNQPQHF. CDR3 bases: TGTGCCAGTAGTCCCATCCTCGGGCCCAATCAGCCCCAGCATTTT.

The chain joins TRBV19 to TRBJ1-2; TRBD1 is a possible D gene (5 bases). Trimming removed 4 bases from V and 5 bases from J, with 11 bases in between. Germline V gives CDR1 LNHDA, CDR2 SQIVND (reference sequence). CDR3 size: 13 residues. The DNA for the CDR3 is TGTGCCAGTAGTAGACGACAGTATTATGGCTACACCTTC. It specifies CASSRRQYYGYTF. The entire variable domain, with the rest obtained from reference TRBV19 and TRBJ1-2, is as follows: DGGITQSPKYLFRKEGQNVTLSCEQNLNHDAMYWYRQDPGQGLRLIYYSQIVNDFQKGDIAEGYSVSREKKESFPLTVTSAQKNPTAFYLCASSRRQYYGYTFGSGTRLTVV.

This rearrangement joins TRBV19 to TRBJ1-2; D call uncertain. This CDR3 region has 14 residues. Germline V gene sequence: CDR1 LNHDA, CDR2 SQIVND (reference sequence). Trimming stripped 7 bases from V and 2 bases from J, with 14 bases between. The DNA for the CDR3 is TGTGCCAGTACGGGAGAACGGCAGAACTATGGCTACACCTTC. This gives the protein CASTGERQNYGYTF.

The V and J genes are TRBV29-1 and TRBJ1-1; D remains unclear. Germline-derived CDR1 and CDR2 are SQVTM and ANQGSEA. There are 11 residues in the CDR3. V was shortened by 7 bases and J by 6 bases, with 12 bases between the two germline ends. CDR3 in DNA: TGCAGCGGATGGGGTTTCGCTGAAGCTTTCTTT. Translating gives CSGWGFAEAFF.

V and J are TRBV7-3 and TRBJ2-3, with TRBD2 matching 7 bases. The J segment lost 6 bases and the V segment lost 1 base, leaving 10 bases of the junction unmatched. Germline-derived CDR1 and CDR2 are SGHTA and FQGTGA. The CDR3 is made up of 16 amino acids. CDR3 in amino acids: CASSLKGGGNVDTQYF. The CDR3 DNA sequence: TGTGCCAGCAGCTTAAAAGGCGGGGGTAATGTGGATACGCAGTATTTT.

This chain connects TRBV6-5 to TRBJ1-6; D perhaps matches TRBD1 (5 bases). Trimming left V 6 bases short and J 7 bases short, with 13 bases between. The CDR3 has 14 residues. Germline-derived CDR1 and CDR2 are MNHEY and SVGAGI. The CDR3 spells CASSSARANSPLHF. For the CDR3, the DNA is TGTGCCAGCAGCTCAGCCAGGGCAAATTCACCCCTCCACTTT.

J is TRBJ2-2 and V is TRBV4-3; D is unclear. The CDR3 sequence is 16 residues long. CDR1 is LGHNA and CDR2 is YSLEER in the germline V gene. V was cut by 0 bases and J by 8 bases, with 16 bases left in between. The CDR3 bases are TGCGCCAGCAGCCAAGATCGTGGTGCTAGTTGGGGGGAGCTGTTTTTT. Translating it yields CASSQDRGASWGELFF.

The V and J genes are TRBV11-3 and TRBJ2-1; 11 bases are shared with TRBD2. CDR3 length equals 14 residues. Germline CDR1 is SGHNT and CDR2 is YENEEA. V dropped 5 bases and J dropped 6; count of bases not matched to a gene: 3. CDR3 amino acids: CASSNSGGANEQFF. CDR3 sequence (DNA): TGTGCCAGCAGCAATAGCGGGGGGGCCAATGAGCAGTTCTTC.

This chain uses TRBV10-3 with TRBJ2-7, with 8 bases that match TRBD1. The CDR3 is made up of 15 amino acids. The V gene end was trimmed by 3 bases and the J gene end by 6 bases; junction bases not matched to a gene: 10. Germline CDR1 is ENHRY and CDR2 is SYGVKD. The CDR3 is CAISDWGRGLGEQYF. The DNA of the CDR3 is TGTGCCATCAGTGATTGGGGCAGGGGGCTTGGCGAGCAGTACTTC.

This chain links TRBV11-2 with TRBJ1-6; D may be TRBD1 (5 bases). V lost 5 bases to trimming and J lost 11 bases, with 16 bases between them. Per the germline V gene, CDR1 is SGHAT and CDR2 is FQNNGV. The CDR3 has 14 residues. CDR3 DNA: TGTGCCAGCAGCCTCGCGCAAGACAGTACACCCCTCCACTTT. Its protein is CASSLAQDSTPLHF.

The sample holds one count of this clone. The rearrangement joins TRBV5-1 to TRBJ2-5, with TRBD1 matching over 9 bases. The V segment lost 6 bases and the J segment 4 bases; nucleotides outside the gene matches: 7. The CDR3 loop spans 14 amino acids. Germline CDR1 reads SGHRS; CDR2 reads YFSETQ. The CDR3 DNA follows: TGCGCCAGCACCCTCGGGACAGGGACAGAGACCCAGTACTTC. Protein product: CASTLGTGTETQYF.

As concerns this clone: This CDR3 is also generated by other DNA sequences in the sample. The chain couples TRBV4-3 to TRBJ2-3; TRBD1 is a possible D gene (5 bases). The CDR3 extends over 13 amino acids. The V gene's germline CDR1 is LGHNA and CDR2 YSLEER. Trimming removed 6 bases from V and 3 bases from J, with 10 bases in between. This CDR3 reads CASSQGTTDTQYF. Written as DNA, the CDR3 is TGCGCCAGCAGTCAGGGCACAACAGATACGCAGTATTTT.

The chain uses TRBV27 and TRBJ1-4; D is perhaps TRBD1 (5 bases). The V end lost 11 bases, the J end lost 10 bases, and 14 bases lay between the germline ends. The CDR3 has 11 residues. Germline lookup yields CDR1 MNHEY and CDR2 SMNVEV (reference sequence). CDR3: CAGGGGAKLFF. Written as DNA, the CDR3 is TGTGCCGGGGGTGGAGGGGCAAAACTGTTTTTT. The whole variable domain, remainder taken from reference TRBV27 and TRBJ1-4, is EAQVTQNPRYLITVTGKKLTVTCSQNMNHEYMSWYRQDPGLGLRQIYYSMNVEVTDKGDVPEGYKVSRKEKRNFPLILESPSPNQTSLYFCAGGGGAKLFFGSGTQLSVL.

The chain combines TRBV18 with TRBJ2-1, with TRBD2 identical over 10 bases. Germline V lookup: CDR1 KGHSH, CDR2 LQKENI. After removal of 0 bases from V and 15 bases from J, the junction contained 8 bases not matched to a gene. The CDR3 is 14 residues long. The CDR3 DNA reads as TGTGCCAGCTCACCACCCGTAGCGGGGGGAGGCCTGTTCTTC. Protein product: CASSPPVAGGGLFF.

The chain has TRBV4-3 and TRBJ1-1, with D tentatively TRBD1 (5 bases). Per the germline V gene, CDR1 is LGHNA and CDR2 is YSLEER. This CDR3 has 16 residues. The ends were cut back, 3 bases at V and 5 bases at J, with 19 bases in the middle. Written as DNA, the CDR3 is TGCGCCAGCAGCCATTCCCGGGGGGGGGTACAAACTGAAGCTTTCTTT. Its translation: CASSHSRGGVQTEAFF.